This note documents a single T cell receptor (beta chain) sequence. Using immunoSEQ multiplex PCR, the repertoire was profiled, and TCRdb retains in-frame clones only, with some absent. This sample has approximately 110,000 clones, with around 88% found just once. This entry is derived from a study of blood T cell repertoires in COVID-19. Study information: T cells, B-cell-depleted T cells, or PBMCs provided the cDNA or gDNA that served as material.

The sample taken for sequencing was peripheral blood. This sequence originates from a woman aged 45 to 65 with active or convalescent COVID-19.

The CDR3 DNA sequence: TGTGCCAGTAGTCGAGGACTAGCGGGTGCGTACACAGATACGCAGTATTTT. This sequence encodes CASSRGLAGAYTDTQYF. V is TRBV19 and J is TRBJ2-3, with 11 bases that match TRBD2. Germline loops: CDR1 LNHDA, CDR2 SQIVND (reference sequence). CDR3 size: 17 residues. Germline trimming cut 5 bases from V and 2 bases from J; bases unmatched to any gene: 9.